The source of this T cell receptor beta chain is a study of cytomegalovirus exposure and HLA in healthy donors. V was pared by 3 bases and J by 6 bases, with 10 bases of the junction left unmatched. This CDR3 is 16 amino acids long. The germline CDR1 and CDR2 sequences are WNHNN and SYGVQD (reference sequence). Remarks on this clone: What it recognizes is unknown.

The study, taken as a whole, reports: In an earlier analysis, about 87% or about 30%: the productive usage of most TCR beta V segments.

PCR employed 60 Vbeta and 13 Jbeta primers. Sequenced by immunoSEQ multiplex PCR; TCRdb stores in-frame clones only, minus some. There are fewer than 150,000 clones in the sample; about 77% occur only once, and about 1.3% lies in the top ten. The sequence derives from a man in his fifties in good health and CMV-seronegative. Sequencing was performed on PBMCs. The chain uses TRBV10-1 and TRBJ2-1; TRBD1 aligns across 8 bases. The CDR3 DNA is TGCGCCAGCAGTGATCACTTTGCAGGGGGCATCAATGAGCAGTTCTTC. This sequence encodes CASSDHFAGGINEQFF.